The clone carrying this T cell receptor beta chain was recorded once. In the naive CD8 group, cells lacked CD45RO and were positively selected for CCR7, so terminally differentiated effector memory CD45RA+ cells were left out. All donors were Caucasian adults living in Nashville, Tennessee. Only in-frame clones appear in the TCRdb table, and some are missing; sequencing was by immunoSEQ multiplex PCR. The sample shows just over 2,000,000 clones, about 94% of them seen only once. The germline gives CDR1 SGHTA, CDR2 FQGNSA. There are 12 residues in the CDR3. The trim removed 8 bases at V and 2 bases at J, leaving 1 base unmatched. The data were taken from a study of shared clonotypes between healthy human individuals.

This sequence joins TRBV7-2 and TRBJ2-7; 9 bases match TRBD1. Sequenced: naive CD8+ T cells sorted from blood. The sequence was collected from a man aged 18 to 35 in good health. In DNA form, the CDR3 reads TGTGCCAGCCGGACAGGGGCCTACGAGCAGTACTTC. Encoded protein: CASRTGAYEQYF.